These 2 T cell receptor beta chains originate from one sample sequenced in a study of T cells in Graves' hyperthyroidism and ophthalmopathy (dated by TCRdb to about 2019). Library preparation employed multiplex PCR. Sequenced on an Illumina HiSeq 2000. The TCR beta CDR3 regions were amplified from the RNA transcripts. The TCR CDR3 was subjected to a first round of RT-PCR using the HTBI primer set and the Qiagen OneStep RT-PCR kit. TCRdb handled the public reads itself, with Q25 trimming in fastp and clone calling in MiXCR, and kept productive beta chains. All rows with the same CDR3 protein become a single entry with the most common DNA and genes. Recorded for this sample are hundreds of thousands of distinct CDR3 sequences; approximately 14% of them occurred a single time. The leading ten clones occupy roughly an eighth of the sample. Sequences were obtained from blood. These receptor sequences come from a woman aged 50 to 60 with Graves' ophthalmopathy.

This clonotype was counted between two and nine times. The rearrangement uses TRBV19 and TRBJ2-2; 8 bases agree with TRBD1. The germline gives CDR1 LNHDA, CDR2 SQIVND (reference sequence). V gave up 5 bases and J gave up 4 bases; unmatched junction bases: 6. This CDR3 spans 15 amino acids. CDR3 nucleotides: TGTGCCAGTAGTTTCCGGGACAGGACCACCGGGGAGCTGTTTTTT. Protein product: CASSFRDRTTGELFF.

In this sample, this clonotype turned up many times. The rearrangement joins TRBV7-2 to TRBJ2-1; 7 bases line up with TRBD2. In germline, CDR1 is SGHTA, CDR2 FQGNSA. The V segment lost 2 bases and the J segment 6 bases; nucleotides outside the gene matches: 4. This CDR3 region has 14 residues. CDR3 sequence reads: CASSLRAGRNEQFF. The DNA for the CDR3 is TGTGCCAGCAGCTTAAGAGCGGGGCGCAATGAGCAGTTCTTC.